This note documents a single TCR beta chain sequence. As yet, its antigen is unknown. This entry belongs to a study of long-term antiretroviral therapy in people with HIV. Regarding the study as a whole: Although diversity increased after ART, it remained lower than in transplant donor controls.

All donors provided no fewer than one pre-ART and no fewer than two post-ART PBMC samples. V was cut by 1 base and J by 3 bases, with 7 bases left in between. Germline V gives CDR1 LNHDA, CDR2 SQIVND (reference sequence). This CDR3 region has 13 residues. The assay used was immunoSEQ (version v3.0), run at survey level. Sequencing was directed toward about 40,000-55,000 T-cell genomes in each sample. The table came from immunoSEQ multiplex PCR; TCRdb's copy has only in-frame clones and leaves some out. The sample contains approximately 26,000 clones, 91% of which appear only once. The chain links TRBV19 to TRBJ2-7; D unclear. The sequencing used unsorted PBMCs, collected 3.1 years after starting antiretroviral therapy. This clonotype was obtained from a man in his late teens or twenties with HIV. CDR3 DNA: TGTGCCAGTAGTATAGGGAACAGCTACGAGCAGTACTTC. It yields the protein CASSIGNSYEQYF. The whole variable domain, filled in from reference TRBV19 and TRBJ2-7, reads DGGITQSPKYLFRKEGQNVTLSCEQNLNHDAMYWYRQDPGQGLRLIYYSQIVNDFQKGDIAEGYSVSREKKESFPLTVTSAQKNPTAFYLCASSIGNSYEQYFGPGTRLTVT.